This TCR beta chain emerged from a study of T cell changes during pregnancy in multiple sclerosis. Data came from immunoSEQ multiplex PCR; TCRdb stores just in-frame clones and leaves some out. The table has approximately 79,000 clones, about 93% seen once. Germline trimming cut 3 bases from V and 3 bases from J; bases unmatched to any gene: 2. The germline V gene has CDR1 GTSNPN and CDR2 SVGIG (reference sequence). This CDR3 has 13 amino acids. The specimen comprised peripheral blood, sampled in the second trimester of pregnancy. V and J are TRBV30 and TRBJ2-1; 7 bases fit TRBD2. This receptor was taken from a female donor in good health, enrolled as a control in a pregnancy study. The CDR3 region is CAWSPGGYNEQFF. CDR3 DNA: TGTGCCTGGAGCCCGGGGGGCTACAATGAGCAGTTCTTC.